These 27 T cell receptor beta chains originate from one sample sequenced in a study of blood T cells in healthy people across ages. It was with a sample-barcoded 5' primer and a J-beta primer mix that a second PCR of about 7 to 12 cycles was run. Using its own MiXCR run on the 5' RACE reads, TCRdb lists one record per CDR3 protein. This table has some 1.8 million distinct CDR3 sequences, about two fifths appearing once. Sequencing was done on a sample of blood. Source of these receptors: a human donor in good health.

This clonotype was seen ten or more times. The CDR3 spells CASSDLSWGVSYNEQFF. For the CDR3, the DNA is TGTGCCAGCAGTGACCTCTCGTGGGGGGTCTCCTACAATGAGCAGTTCTTC. The rearrangement uses TRBV2 and TRBJ2-1, with a possible D match to TRBD2 (6 bases). Germline V gene sequence: CDR1 SNHLY, CDR2 FYNNEI. This CDR3 region has 17 residues. V dropped 3 bases and J dropped 0 bases, with 15 bases sitting between them.

This clonotype has only one observation. This chain uses TRBV3-1 with TRBJ1-1; maybe TRBD1 (6 bases). V was clipped by 7 bases and J by 4 bases, with 16 bases between them. The CDR3 extends over 14 amino acids. Germline CDR1 is LGHDT and CDR2 is YNNKEL (reference sequence). The CDR3 sequence is CASTTTGKSTEAFF. The CDR3 DNA reads TGTGCCAGCACCACAACAGGGAAGAGCACTGAAGCTTTCTTT.

This clonotype has a handful of counts. The CDR3 loop is CATSRDVGPTNYGYTF. The CDR3 bases are TGTGCCACCAGCAGAGATGTTGGACCTACGAACTATGGCTACACCTTC. This chain connects TRBV15 to TRBJ1-2, with D unresolved. The germline V gene has CDR1 LNHNV and CDR2 YYDKDF (reference sequence). The CDR3 totals 16 residues. Deletions cut 0 bases from V and 2 bases from J, with 13 bases between.

V and J are TRBV5-1 and TRBJ1-2; TRBD1 might be the D (6 bases). The CDR3 totals 14 residues. Germline assignment: CDR1 SGHRS and CDR2 YFSETQ. V was cut by 0 bases and J by 4 bases, with 10 bases left in between. The CDR3 DNA sequence: TGCGCCAGCAGCTTGGAGGGGGGCTGCTATGGCTACACCTTC. It encodes CASSLEGGCYGYTF.

This chain connects TRBV10-3 to TRBJ1-5; TRBD1 matches at 9 bases. V gave up 7 bases and J gave up 4 bases; unmatched junction bases: 8. The germline V gene has CDR1 ENHRY and CDR2 SYGVKD. The CDR3 consists of 15 residues. The chain's CDR3 is CAIKMDRGGNQPQHF. CDR3 nucleotide sequence: TGTGCCATCAAAATGGACAGGGGAGGAAATCAGCCCCAGCATTTT.

This clonotype was observed at least ten times. The gene calls are TRBV7-2 and TRBJ2-3; D is possibly TRBD2 (5 bases). Germline V gene sequence: CDR1 SGHTA, CDR2 FQGNSA. Trimming took off 5 bases at V and 1 base at J, with 13 bases between the two ends. This CDR3 comprises 15 residues. The CDR3 DNA follows: TGTGCCAGCAGCCGAACTAGTAGCGGCACAGATACGCAGTATTTT. Its protein is CASSRTSSGTDTQYF.

The V gene is TRBV9, the J gene TRBJ1-2; unclear D gene. Germline-derived CDR1 and CDR2 are SGDLS and YYNGEE. V gave up 0 bases and J gave up 4 bases, with 19 bases separating them. The CDR3 spans 17 residues. CDR3 nucleotide sequence: TGTGCCAGCAGCGTAGTAGAACGGACCCCTAATCTCTATGGCTACACCTTC. Its protein product is CASSVVERTPNLYGYTF. The whole variable domain, filled in from reference TRBV9 and TRBJ1-2, reads DSGVTQTPKHLITATGQRVTLRCSPRSGDLSVYWYQQSLDQGLQFLIQYYNGEERAKGNILERFSAQQFPDLHSELNLSSLELGDSALYFCASSVVERTPNLYGYTFGSGTRLTVV.

Only a few counts were recorded for this clonotype. This chain uses TRBV6-5 with TRBJ1-1; D is perhaps TRBD1 (6 bases). CDR1 MNHEY and CDR2 SVGAGI come from the germline V gene. This CDR3 comprises 15 residues. Trimming left V 3 bases short and J 4 bases short, with 15 bases between. CDR3 DNA: TGTGCCAGCAGTTATATGAGGGGGTATGTCACTGAAGCTTTCTTT. It is translated as CASSYMRGYVTEAFF.

This clonotype was observed a handful of times. This rearrangement joins TRBV6-1 to TRBJ2-1; either TRBD1 or TRBD2 may supply D (5 bases each). The CDR3 has 14 amino acids. Trimming pared 8 bases from V and 0 bases from J, leaving 11 bases between. Germline assignment: CDR1 MNHNS and CDR2 SASEGT. CDR3 loop: CASRDQSSYNEQFF. CDR3 sequence (DNA): TGTGCCAGCCGGGACCAGAGCTCCTACAATGAGCAGTTCTTC.

This clonotype has only a few counts. V usage is TRBV12-3 or TRBV12-4 and J usage is TRBJ2-7; D perhaps matches TRBD1 (6 bases). The CDR3 contains 13 residues. The V and J ends lost 3 bases and 5 bases respectively, with 11 bases between them. The DNA of the CDR3 is TGTGCCAGCAGTTTTTCAGGGGTAGACGAGCAGTACTTC. This codes for CASSFSGVDEQYF.

In DNA, the CDR3 is TGTGCCAGCAGTTTAATTGAGGGGGCGAGCTATGGCTACACCTTC. Encoded protein: CASSLIEGASYGYTF. V gene TRBV28 combines with J gene TRBJ1-2; 7 bases agree with TRBD1. Germline values: CDR1 MDHEN, CDR2 SYDVKM. V was pared by 2 bases and J by 4 bases, with 7 bases of the junction left unmatched. The length of the CDR3 is 15 residues.

There are a few counts of this clonotype. V usage is TRBV5-1 and J usage is TRBJ2-3; TRBD1 might be the D (5 bases). V lost 2 bases to trimming and J lost 3 bases, with 13 bases between them. The CDR3 covers 15 residues. Germline V gene data show CDR1 as SGHRS and CDR2 as YFSETQ. CDR3 in DNA: TGCGCCAGCAGCTTACCTCAGGGTGGTACAGATACGCAGTATTTT. This sequence encodes CASSLPQGGTDTQYF.

Comments on this clonotype: A clone one base away is much larger, so this may be a read error. The chain employs TRBV7-2 and TRBJ2-7, with D possibly being TRBD1 or TRBD2 (5 bases each). Trimming shortened V by 2 bases and J by 8 bases, and 13 bases separated the two germline ends. This CDR3 has 13 residues. Germline V gene data show CDR1 as SGHTA and CDR2 as FQGNSA. The CDR3 loop is CASSLSRRGKQYF. The CDR3 region has the DNA TGTGCCAGCAGCTTATCCCGTCGGGGCAAGCAGTACTTC.

CDR3: CASSEPGPGGDGDTQYF. The CDR3 DNA sequence: TGTGCCAGCAGTGAACCGGGGCCCGGCGGTGATGGAGATACGCAGTATTTT. The chain joins TRBV2 to TRBJ2-3; tentatively, D is TRBD1 or TRBD2 (5 bases each). The CDR3 is 17 amino acids. Germline loops: CDR1 SNHLY, CDR2 FYNNEI. V was pared by 2 bases and J by 5 bases, with 20 bases between.

V gene TRBV20-1 combines with J gene TRBJ2-1, with TRBD2 identical over 10 bases. Per germline, CDR1 DFQATT and CDR2 SNEGSKA (reference sequence). This CDR3 is built from 14 residues. After removal of 8 bases from V and 4 bases from J, the junction contained 8 bases not matched to a gene. The CDR3 region has the DNA TGCAGTTCAGTAGCGGGGGGCCTTTACAATGAGCAGTTCTTC. It specifies CSSVAGGLYNEQFF.

The chain carries TRBV6-6 and TRBJ2-7; D unclear. With 6 bases removed from V and 2 bases from J, the gap between germline ends came to 14 bases. The germline V gene encodes CDR1 MNHNY and CDR2 SVGAGI (reference sequence). The CDR3 has 14 residues. CDR3 nucleotides: TGTGCCAGCAGCCATCACCTCGACCCCTACGAGCAGTACTTC. Translating it yields CASSHHLDPYEQYF.

The DNA of the CDR3 is TGTGCCAGCAGTTTAGGGGACAGTCGGTTCTTC. Translation: CASSLGDSRFF. The J gene is TRBJ2-1, the V gene TRBV28, with 7 bases matching TRBD1. This CDR3 comprises 11 residues. The germline gives CDR1 MDHEN, CDR2 SYDVKM. With V trimmed by 2 bases and J by 15 bases, 4 bases remained unmatched. Complete variable domain (other parts from reference TRBV28 and TRBJ2-1): DVKVTQSSRYLVKRTGEKVFLECVQDMDHENMFWYRQDPGLGLRLIYFSYDVKMKEKGDIPEGYSVSREKKERFSLILESASTNQTSMYLCASSLGDSRFFGPGTRLTVL.

The J gene is TRBJ2-4, the V gene TRBV10-3, with D unclear. Trimming pared 0 bases from V and 7 bases from J, leaving 13 bases between. Germline V gene data show CDR1 as ENHRY and CDR2 as SYGVKD. The CDR3 consists of 15 residues. The CDR3 DNA follows: TGTGCCATCAGTGAGTCTTCCCAACTGGTGAACATTCAGTACTTC. Translation gives CAISESSQLVNIQYF.

This clonotype was counted only a few times. The chain uses TRBV6-6 and TRBJ2-7; 8 positions match TRBD2. The CDR3 loop spans 16 amino acids. J lost 5 bases, V lost 0 bases, and 9 bases had no gene match. Germline V gene lookup returns CDR1 MNHNY and CDR2 SVGAGI (reference sequence). CDR3 coding DNA: TGTGCCAGCAGTTACTCCAGGGGCGGGGGGATGGACGAGCAGTACTTC. It yields the protein CASSYSRGGGMDEQYF.

The CDR3 protein is CSVVGVTGRTEAFF. The DNA for the CDR3 is TGCAGCGTTGTTGGTGTTACAGGGAGGACTGAAGCTTTCTTT. The chain employs TRBV29-1 and TRBJ1-1; TRBD1 is a possible D gene (6 bases). V lost 4 bases and J lost 5, with 17 bases in between. The V gene's germline CDR1 is SQVTM and CDR2 ANQGSEA. The CDR3 loop spans 14 amino acids. The variable domain in full, completed from reference TRBV29-1 and TRBJ1-1, reads SAVISQKPSRDICQRGTSLTIQCQVDSQVTMMFWYRQQPGQSLTLIATANQGSEATYESGFVIDKFPISRPNLTFSTLTVSNMSPEDSSIYLCSVVGVTGRTEAFFGQGTRLTVV.

The chain carries TRBV7-8 and TRBJ2-4, with TRBD2 as a possible D gene (6 bases). This CDR3 has 12 amino acids. Germline V gives CDR1 SGHVS, CDR2 FQNEAQ. V was trimmed by 5 bases and J by 14 bases, leaving 16 bases between them. As DNA, the CDR3 is TGTGCCAGCAGCAATCTGCGGGGTATAGAGTACTTC. This sequence encodes CASSNLRGIEYF.

This clonotype was seen only a few times. This chain uses TRBV7-2 with TRBJ2-1, with TRBD2 matching over 8 bases. Unmatched junction bases numbered 5, after V lost 0 bases and J lost 4 bases. The CDR3 is made up of 16 amino acids. Looked up from germline, CDR1 is SGHTA and CDR2 is FQGNSA. The CDR3 reads CASSLAGRGVYNEQFF. In nucleotides, the CDR3 is TGTGCCAGCAGCTTAGCTGGGCGGGGGGTTTACAATGAGCAGTTCTTC. The full variable domain, in which reference TRBV7-2 and TRBJ2-1 provide the parts outside the CDR3, is GAGVSQSPSNKVTEKGKDVELRCDPISGHTALYWYRQSLGQGLEFLIYFQGNSAPDKSGLPSDRFSAERTGGSVSTLTIQRTQQEDSAVYLCASSLAGRGVYNEQFFGPGTRLTVL.

This chain uses TRBV4-1 with TRBJ2-5; 9 bases fit TRBD1. J was trimmed by 11 bases and V by 3 bases; bases with no gene match: 13. Germline lookup yields CDR1 MGHRA and CDR2 YSYEKL. The CDR3 runs 15 residues. The chain's CDR3 is CASSHLDRGLYQQYF. The CDR3 nucleotides are TGCGCCAGCAGCCATCTCGACAGGGGGTTATATCAGCAGTACTTC.

This chain uses TRBV7-2 with TRBJ2-1; 8 nucleotides match TRBD2. CDR1 and CDR2 (germline): SGHTA, FQGNSA. Trimming cost V 5 bases and J 2 bases; bases outside gene matches: 14. The CDR3 extends over 18 amino acids. The CDR3, as DNA: TGTGCCAGCAGCCCGAGGAGGGGCGGGGGGATCGCCTACAATGAGCAGTTCTTC. Translating it yields CASSPRRGGGIAYNEQFF.

This chain links TRBV12-3 or TRBV12-4 with TRBJ1-5; D might be TRBD1 (5 bases). Trimming took off 8 bases at V and 4 bases at J, with 18 bases between the two ends. The CDR3 is 15 amino acids. Here the CDR3 reads CASRNLDSPNQPQHF. The CDR3 coding sequence is TGTGCCAGCCGTAATTTAGACAGTCCTAATCAGCCCCAGCATTTT.

V is TRBV5-1 and J is TRBJ2-3; D perhaps matches TRBD1 (5 bases). Trimming pared 6 bases from V and 0 bases from J, leaving 11 bases between. Germline assignment: CDR1 SGHRS and CDR2 YFSETQ. CDR3 length equals 14 residues. The chain's CDR3 is CASKERGSTDTQYF. The CDR3 DNA is TGCGCCAGCAAGGAAAGGGGTAGCACAGATACGCAGTATTTT.

V and J are TRBV7-2 and TRBJ2-1; 10 bases line up with TRBD1. The CDR3 is 16 amino acids. Germline assignment: CDR1 SGHTA and CDR2 FQGNSA. V lost 5 bases and J lost 7; bases outside the gene matches: 11. The CDR3 DNA is TGTGCCAGCAGCCCCCCTCCACCGGGACAGGGGAATGAGCAGTTCTTC. Translated: CASSPPPPGQGNEQFF.